This T cell receptor beta chain came from a study of T-cell reconstitution after alpha-beta-depleted transplantation in children. This clonotype came up many times. The V end was cut by 0 bases, the J end by 2 bases, with 8 bases between. Germline V gene sequence: CDR1 SGHNT, CDR2 YYREEE (reference sequence). The CDR3 is made up of 14 amino acids. This sample's TCRbeta library carried unique molecular identifier barcodes. One entry per CDR3 protein results from TCRdb running MiXCR on the PCR reads. The repertoire holds 900,000 or so distinct CDR3 sequences, 16% seen once, with around 5.3% in the top ten.

V is TRBV5-4 and J is TRBJ1-1; no firm D call. The receptor comes from a male patient under 18 who had a stem cell transplant for acute lymphoblastic leukemia, so the T cells may come from the graft donor. The sample was PBMCs, mostly from graft donor cells, taken 360 days after TCRalphabeta/CD19-depleted stem cell transplant. CDR3 nucleotide sequence: TGTGCCAGCAGCTTGGGAGGGTTCAACACTGAAGCTTTCTTT. Protein: CASSLGGFNTEAFF.